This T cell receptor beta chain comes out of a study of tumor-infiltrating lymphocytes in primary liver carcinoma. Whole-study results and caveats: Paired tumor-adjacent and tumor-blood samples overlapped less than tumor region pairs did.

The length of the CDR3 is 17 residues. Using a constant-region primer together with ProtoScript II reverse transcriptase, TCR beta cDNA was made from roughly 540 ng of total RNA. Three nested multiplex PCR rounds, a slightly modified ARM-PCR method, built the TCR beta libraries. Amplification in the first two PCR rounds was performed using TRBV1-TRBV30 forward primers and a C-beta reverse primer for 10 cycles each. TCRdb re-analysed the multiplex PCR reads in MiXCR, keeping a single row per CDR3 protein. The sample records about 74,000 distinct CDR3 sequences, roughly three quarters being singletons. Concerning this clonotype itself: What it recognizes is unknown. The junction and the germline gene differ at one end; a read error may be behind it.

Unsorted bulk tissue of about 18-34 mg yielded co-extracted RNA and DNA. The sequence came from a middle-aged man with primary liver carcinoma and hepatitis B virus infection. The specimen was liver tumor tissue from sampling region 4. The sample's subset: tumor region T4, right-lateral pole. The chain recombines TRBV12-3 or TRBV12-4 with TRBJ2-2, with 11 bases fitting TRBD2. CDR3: CGSSIPLLAGDTGELFF. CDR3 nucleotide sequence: TGTGGCAGCAGCATCCCTTTACTAGCGGGAGATACCGGGGAGCTGTTTTTT.